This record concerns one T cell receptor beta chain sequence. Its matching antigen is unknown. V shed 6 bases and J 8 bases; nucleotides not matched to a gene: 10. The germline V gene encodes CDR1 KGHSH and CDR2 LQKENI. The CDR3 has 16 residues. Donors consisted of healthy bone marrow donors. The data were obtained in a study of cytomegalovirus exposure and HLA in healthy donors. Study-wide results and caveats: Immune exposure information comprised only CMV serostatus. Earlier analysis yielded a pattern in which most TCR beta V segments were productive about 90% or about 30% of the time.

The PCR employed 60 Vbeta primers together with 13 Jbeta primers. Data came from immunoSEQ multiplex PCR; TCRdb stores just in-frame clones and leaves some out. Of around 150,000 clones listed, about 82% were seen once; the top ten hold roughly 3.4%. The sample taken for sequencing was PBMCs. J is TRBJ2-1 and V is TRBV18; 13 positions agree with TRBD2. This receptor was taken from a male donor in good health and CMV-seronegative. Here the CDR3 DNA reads TGTGCCAGCTCCAGGACTAGCGGGGGTTATTTGGATGAGCAGTTCTTC. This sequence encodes CASSRTSGGYLDEQFF.